Below, 14 T cell receptor beta chains from the same sample are listed, as sequenced in a study of T and B cells in COVID-19 patients. TRB rearrangements were amplified by multiplex PCR with BIOMED2 TRB-A/B primers. A single record per CDR3 protein comes from TCRdb applying MiXCR to the multiplex PCR reads. The sample includes about 9,400 distinct CDR3 sequences, approximately 30% seen only once; the top ten take 20% to 25%. Blood genomic DNA input for TRB amplification was about 250-500 ng. The sequencing sample was made of blood. These TCRs come from a human donor who had recovered from COVID-19.

This rearrangement joins TRBV12-3 or TRBV12-4 to TRBJ1-5; D remains unclear. The ends were cut back, 3 bases at V and 1 base at J, with 13 bases in the middle. The CDR3 contains 16 residues. CDR3 DNA: TGTGCCAGCAGTTTTGGCGCCTCGCTAAGCAATCAGCCCCAGCATTTT. The encoded protein is CASSFGASLSNQPQHF.

This clonotype is medium-sized by share. V and J are TRBV29-1 and TRBJ1-1, with D uncertain. Germline CDR1 and CDR2: SQVTM and ANQGSEA. The V end was cut by 2 bases, the J end by 0 bases, with 10 bases between. The CDR3 extends over 14 amino acids. In DNA, the CDR3 is TGCAGCGTTGAATTTCAGCTATTGAACACTGAAGCTTTCTTT. Translation gives CSVEFQLLNTEAFF.

This clonotype counts as medium-sized. This chain connects TRBV6-5 to TRBJ1-2, with D uncertain. Germline assignment: CDR1 MNHEY and CDR2 SVGAGI. With 6 bases removed from V and 6 bases from J, the gap between germline ends came to 11 bases. The CDR3 is made up of 12 amino acids. For the CDR3, the DNA is TGTGCCAGCAGGAGAGCTGAGAATGGCTACACCTTC. Amino acid sequence: CASRRAENGYTF.

The rearrangement links TRBV20-1 to TRBJ2-3; 8 positions match TRBD2. The CDR3 covers 14 residues. V lost 0 bases to trimming and J lost 6 bases; unmatched junction nucleotides: 5. CDR1 is DFQATT, CDR2 SNEGSKA, per germline (reference sequence). The CDR3 sequence: CSARERGDVDTQYF. CDR3 bases: TGCAGTGCTAGAGAGCGGGGGGACGTTGATACGCAGTATTTT.

This clonotype was detected once. This sequence joins TRBV5-4 and TRBJ1-6, with unresolved D. In germline, CDR1 is SGHNT, CDR2 YYREEE (reference sequence). CDR3 size: 15 residues. The V and J ends lost 0 bases and 5 bases respectively, with 9 bases between them. The CDR3 DNA follows: TGTGCCAGCAGCTTGGAGTCAGTTAATAATTCACCCCTCCACTTT. This codes for CASSLESVNNSPLHF.

By its share, this clonotype is medium-sized. The gene calls are TRBV27 and TRBJ2-1; the match to TRBD2 covers 12 bases. Trimming cost V 6 bases and J 8 bases; bases outside gene matches: 8. The germline CDR1 and CDR2 sequences are MNHEY and SMNVEV (reference sequence). This CDR3 has 15 residues. The CDR3 coding sequence is TGTGCCAGCAGCTACGGGACTAGCGGGTTGGATGAGCAGTTCTTC. Amino acid sequence: CASSYGTSGLDEQFF.

V gene TRBV20-1 combines with J gene TRBJ2-5; the D gene is possibly TRBD2 (6 bases). Germline V lookup: CDR1 DFQATT, CDR2 SNEGSKA (reference sequence). The V gene lost 6 bases and the J gene lost 8 bases, with 16 bases spanning the gap. The CDR3 covers 12 residues. CDR3 sequence (DNA): TGCAGTGCGCCCGGGACTGACATTACCCAGTACTTC. Encoded protein: CSAPGTDITQYF.

This rearrangement joins TRBV18 to TRBJ2-3; D ambiguous. Trimming took 3 bases from V and 5 from J, leaving 15 bases between them. The germline CDR1 and CDR2 sequences are KGHSH and LQKENI. This CDR3 region has 15 residues. This CDR3 reads CASSPWVFQGDTQYF. The CDR3 coding sequence is TGTGCCAGCTCACCGTGGGTCTTCCAAGGAGATACGCAGTATTTT.

The V and J genes are TRBV5-1 and TRBJ2-5; perhaps TRBD2 as D (5 bases). This CDR3 is 15 amino acids long. V dropped 5 bases and J dropped 4 bases, with 18 bases sitting between them. Germline loops: CDR1 SGHRS, CDR2 YFSETQ. The DNA for the CDR3 is TGCGCCAGCAGTACCGCCGGCGGGTCCGTAGAGACCCAGTACTTC. This translates into CASSTAGGSVETQYF.

This clonotype is classed as medium-sized. The chain has TRBV5-6 and TRBJ2-2; no definite D call. Germline V gene sequence: CDR1 SGHDT, CDR2 YYEEEE. Trimming took 4 bases from V and 5 from J, leaving 9 bases between them. This CDR3 comprises 13 residues. The CDR3 DNA reads as TGTGCCAGCAGCCCGACCAGAACCGGGGAGCTGTTTTTT. Translated, it gives CASSPTRTGELFF. Variable domain in full (rest from reference TRBV5-6 and TRBJ2-2): DAGVTQSPTHLIKTRGQQVTLRCSPKSGHDTVSWYQQALGQGPQFIFQYYEEEERQRGNFPDRFSGHQFPNYSSELNVNALLLGDSALYLCASSPTRTGELFFGEGSRLTVL.

This clonotype came up a few times. The V call is TRBV6-1, the J call TRBJ1-2, with a weak D call TRBD1 (5 bases). Germline V gene lookup returns CDR1 MNHNS and CDR2 SASEGT. The CDR3 runs to 12 residues. The ends were cut back, 5 bases at V and 4 bases at J, with 8 bases in the middle. The CDR3 here is CASSPGGYGYTF. The CDR3 coding sequence is TGTGCCAGCAGTCCCGGGGGCTATGGCTACACCTTC.

The rearrangement joins TRBV6-5 to TRBJ2-3; 16 nucleotides match TRBD2. The CDR3 spans 17 residues. Germline trimming cut 5 bases from V and 3 bases from J; bases unmatched to any gene: 5. Germline V gene lookup returns CDR1 MNHEY and CDR2 SVGAGI. CDR3 in DNA: TGTGCCAGCAGTATCGGGACTAGCGGGGGGGCAACAGATACGCAGTATTTT. Translating it yields CASSIGTSGGATDTQYF.

The chain carries TRBV6-4 and TRBJ2-1; 9 bases align to TRBD2. V trimming: 4 bases; J trimming: 10 bases; junction bases outside the gene matches: 11. Germline CDR1 and CDR2: MRHNA and SNTAGT. The length of the CDR3 is 15 residues. The DNA of the CDR3 is TGTGCCAGCAGTGTGGGGTCTAGCGGGGTCGACGAGCAGTTCTTC. It is translated as CASSVGSSGVDEQFF.

The chain recombines TRBV29-1 with TRBJ2-1, with 7 bases aligning to TRBD2. The CDR3 totals 11 residues. The germline V gene has CDR1 SQVTM and CDR2 ANQGSEA. V lost 7 bases to trimming and J lost 6 bases; unmatched junction nucleotides: 3. DNA for the CDR3: TGCAGCGGGGGGGAGGGCAATGAGCAGTTCTTC. It yields the protein CSGGEGNEQFF.